The 18 T cell receptor beta chains listed next were all sequenced from one sample in a study of blood T cell repertoires in COVID-19 (dated by TCRdb to 2020 to 2021). Library preparation employed the immunoSEQ multiplex PCR assay. Here the immuneACCESS table is served through TCRdb, limited to in-frame sequences with V and J called. Missing clones are a known gap in these copies; in checked studies unresolved V genes cover under half, and the rest lacks a known reason. Here the sample has a few hundred thousand clones; approximately 88% occur a single time. 0.65% to 0.95% of the sample comes from the top ten. Sequenced material: peripheral blood. The receptors were sampled from a woman aged 30 to 39 with acute or convalescent COVID-19.

The chain employs TRBV6-2 or TRBV6-3 and TRBJ1-2; D ambiguous. Trimming pared 5 bases from V and 4 bases from J, leaving 14 bases between. Germline V gives CDR1 MNHEY, CDR2 SVGEGT. This CDR3 region has 14 residues. The CDR3 loop is CASSLSGGPYGYTF. The CDR3 region has the DNA TGTGCCAGCAGTCTGAGTGGCGGGCCCTATGGCTACACCTTC.

The chain has TRBV7-2 and TRBJ2-7; 8 bases are shared with TRBD2. This CDR3 comprises 14 residues. Germline V gene sequence: CDR1 SGHTA, CDR2 FQGNSA. After removal of 1 base from V and 3 bases from J, the junction contained 2 bases not matched to a gene. The CDR3 spells CASSLEAGVYEQYF. The CDR3 region has the DNA TGTGCCAGCAGCTTAGAAGCGGGAGTCTACGAGCAGTACTTC.

The J gene is TRBJ2-3, the V gene TRBV4-3, with D perhaps TRBD2 (5 bases). The CDR3 spans 15 residues. Germline V gene data show CDR1 as LGHNA and CDR2 as YSLEER. The V end lost 0 bases, the J end lost 0 bases, and 7 bases lay between the germline ends. In DNA form, the CDR3 reads TGCGCCAGCAGCCAAGACAGCGGTAGCACAGATACGCAGTATTTT. Amino acid sequence: CASSQDSGSTDTQYF.

In this sample, this clone turned up once. The chain employs TRBV6-4 and TRBJ1-1, with D possibly matching TRBD1 (6 bases). The CDR3 sequence is 14 residues long. From germline, CDR1 is MRHNA and CDR2 SNTAGT. V dropped 4 bases and J dropped 1 base, with 10 bases sitting between them. The CDR3 loop is CASSAGRGNTEAFF. CDR3 coding DNA: TGTGCCAGCAGTGCCGGCAGGGGGAACACTGAAGCTTTCTTT.

With respect to this clone: The identical CDR3 is also encoded by other nucleotide sequences in the sample. The V and J genes are TRBV20-1 and TRBJ2-1, with TRBD2 as a possible D gene (5 bases). Trimming shortened V by 6 bases and J by 5 bases, and 8 bases separated the two germline ends. Germline CDR1 is DFQATT and CDR2 is SNEGSKA (reference sequence). The length of the CDR3 is 11 residues. The chain's CDR3 is CSASGNNEQFF. The DNA of the CDR3 is TGCAGTGCCAGCGGAAACAATGAGCAGTTCTTC.

This sequence joins TRBV18 and TRBJ2-7; no reliable D call. This CDR3 has 15 residues. V was cut by 1 base and J by 3 bases, with 13 bases left in between. The V gene's germline CDR1 is KGHSH and CDR2 LQKENI. CDR3 region: CASSPLEPPGYEQYF. CDR3 sequence (DNA): TGTGCCAGCTCACCACTCGAGCCCCCAGGCTACGAGCAGTACTTC.

This sequence joins TRBV11-2 and TRBJ1-2; maybe TRBD1 (5 bases). CDR1 is SGHAT, CDR2 FQNNGV, per germline. Trimming pared 2 bases from V and 4 bases from J, leaving 11 bases between. The CDR3 extends over 14 amino acids. In DNA, the CDR3 is TGTGCCAGCAGCTTAATTGGGGGGGTCTATGGCTACACCTTC. It specifies CASSLIGGVYGYTF.

The CDR3 protein is CASSYPSGSMWETQYF. The CDR3 nucleotides read TGTGCCAGCAGTTACCCTAGCGGGAGTATGTGGGAGACCCAGTACTTC. The rearrangement uses TRBV6-2 or TRBV6-3 and TRBJ2-5, with TRBD2 matching over 10 bases. Losses at the gene ends were 2 bases for V and 5 bases for J; bases not matched to a gene: 8. This CDR3 has 16 residues. CDR1 is MNHEY, CDR2 SVGEGT, per germline.

The genes are TRBV10-3 and TRBJ2-3; tentative D call: TRBD2 (7 bases). V dropped 3 bases and J dropped 4 bases, with 23 bases sitting between them. CDR1 and CDR2 (germline): ENHRY, SYGVKD. The CDR3 has 18 amino acids. The CDR3 loop is CAISEGLGGAKVADTQYF. The CDR3, as DNA: TGTGCCATCAGTGAAGGCCTGGGGGGGGCTAAGGTCGCAGATACGCAGTATTTT.

V gene TRBV7-2 combines with J gene TRBJ2-5; 8 nucleotides line up with TRBD2. The CDR3 spans 13 residues. Germline assignment: CDR1 SGHTA and CDR2 FQGNSA. V lost 5 bases, J lost 5 bases, and 4 bases stayed unmatched. The CDR3 sequence: CASSQGLAETQYF. CDR3 in DNA: TGTGCCAGCAGCCAAGGACTAGCTGAGACCCAGTACTTC.

The CDR3 bases are TGCGCCAGCAGTGGAAGCGAGAGCTCCTACGAGCAGTACTTC. Its translation is CASSGSESSYEQYF. The V and J genes are TRBV10-2 and TRBJ2-7; D is undetermined. Germline V gene data show CDR1 as WSHSY and CDR2 as SAAADI. The V gene lost 4 bases and the J gene lost 0 bases, with 10 bases spanning the gap. The CDR3 length is 14 residues.

This clone was observed a few times. The rearrangement joins TRBV25-1 to TRBJ1-6; D gene uncertain. Germline-derived CDR1 and CDR2 are MGHDK and SYGVNS. The CDR3 is 12 amino acids. Trimming shortened V by 8 bases and J by 5 bases, and 7 bases separated the two germline ends. CDR3 nucleotides: TGTGCCAGCCGGGTCCATAATTCACCCCTCCACTTT. Residues: CASRVHNSPLHF. Supplemented by reference TRBV25-1 and TRBJ1-6, the full variable domain reads EADIYQTPRYLVIGTGKKITLECSQTMGHDKMYWYQQDPGMELHLIHYSYGVNSTEKGDLSSESTVSRIRTEHFPLTLESARPSHTSQYLCASRVHNSPLHFGNGTRLTVT.

This clone was detected once. V is TRBV11-2 and J is TRBJ2-7; 7 bases align to TRBD2. Germline assignment: CDR1 SGHAT and CDR2 FQNNGV. V dropped 6 bases and J dropped 3; count of bases not matched to a gene: 5. CDR3 size: 13 residues. The CDR3 DNA reads as TGTGCCAGCAGGGTAACGGGAGGCTACGAGCAGTACTTC. Residues: CASRVTGGYEQYF.

The J gene is TRBJ2-2, the V gene TRBV12-5, with D possibly TRBD1 on 5 matching bases. CDR1 LGHNT and CDR2 FRNRAP come from the germline V gene. The CDR3 runs 14 residues. The ends were cut back, 6 bases at V and 2 bases at J, with 10 bases in the middle. CDR3: CASGEQVNTGELFF. In DNA form, the CDR3 reads TGTGCTAGTGGAGAACAGGTTAACACCGGGGAGCTGTTTTTT.

V gene TRBV29-1 combines with J gene TRBJ1-3; D is uncertain. The CDR3 totals 14 residues. Looked up from germline, CDR1 is SQVTM and CDR2 is ANQGSEA. V lost 6 bases to trimming and J lost 0 bases, with 12 bases between them. The CDR3 DNA reads as TGCAGCGTGACTTACTCGGACTCTGGAAACACCATATATTTT. Protein: CSVTYSDSGNTIYF.

This clone was detected a few times. This rearrangement joins TRBV27 to TRBJ2-2; 7 nucleotides align to TRBD2. The germline gives CDR1 MNHEY, CDR2 SMNVEV (reference sequence). This CDR3 spans 15 amino acids. V shed 3 bases, J shed 2 bases, and the junction held 3 bases outside the gene matches. The CDR3 sequence: CASSLGGANTGELFF. CDR3 DNA sequence: TGTGCCAGCAGTTTGGGAGGGGCCAACACCGGGGAGCTGTTTTTT.

DNA of the CDR3: TGCAGTGCTAGGCAGGGCGGGGAGCTGTTTTTT. Translation: CSARQGGELFF. The V and J genes are TRBV20-1 and TRBJ2-2; a possible D gene is TRBD1 (5 bases). Trimming cost V 3 bases and J 7 bases, with 6 bases left between them. The CDR3 is made up of 11 amino acids. CDR1 is DFQATT and CDR2 is SNEGSKA in the germline V gene (reference sequence).

The J gene is TRBJ2-1, the V gene TRBV27, with 7 bases matching TRBD2. This CDR3 is 14 amino acids long. Per the germline V gene, CDR1 is MNHEY and CDR2 is SMNVEV (reference sequence). The ends lost 3 bases at V and 2 bases at J; junction bases unmatched: 1. The CDR3 here is CASSFGTTYNEQFF. The CDR3 DNA is TGTGCCAGCAGTTTTGGGACTACCTACAATGAGCAGTTCTTC.